Each of the 21 T cell receptor beta chains below was sequenced from the same sample in a study of OX40 agonist ivuxolimab in advanced cancers. Clones were read by immunoSEQ multiplex PCR, and TCRdb kept only the in-frame ones, dropping some. The table has tens of thousands of clones, around 90% seen once. This specimen consisted of CD4+ or CD8+ T cells sorted from blood, obtained in a trial of the OX40 agonist ivuxolimab. These receptors originate from an adult with an advanced solid tumor such as melanoma, head and neck, liver or kidney cancer.

The genes are TRBV4-1 and TRBJ2-3; weak D call: TRBD2 (5 bases). The germline V and J ends were trimmed by 0 bases and 4 bases, with 14 bases remaining between them. This CDR3 spans 16 amino acids. The germline V gene encodes CDR1 MGHRA and CDR2 YSYEKL. CDR3 nucleotides: TGCGCCAGCAGCCAAGAATCTAGCAGTGATGCAGATACGCAGTATTTT. Protein sequence: CASSQESSSDADTQYF.

This sequence joins TRBV29-1 and TRBJ2-1, with D perhaps TRBD2 (6 bases). CDR1 is SQVTM and CDR2 is ANQGSEA in the germline V gene. The ends were cut back, 1 base at V and 4 bases at J, with 8 bases in the middle. The CDR3 totals 13 residues. CDR3 region: CSVEAGEYNEQFF. Here the CDR3 DNA reads TGCAGCGTTGAAGCGGGAGAGTACAATGAGCAGTTCTTC.

The rearrangement joins TRBV29-1 to TRBJ2-5; D uncertain. V was trimmed by 5 bases and J by 5 bases, leaving 9 bases between them. CDR1 and CDR2 (germline): SQVTM, ANQGSEA. There are 11 residues in the CDR3. The CDR3, as DNA: TGCAGCGTTCCCGACCGGGAGACCCAGTACTTC. This codes for CSVPDRETQYF.

The chain combines TRBV7-8 with TRBJ1-6; unclear D gene. CDR1 SGHVS and CDR2 FQNEAQ come from the germline V gene. The CDR3 is 15 residues long. V lost 6 bases and J 8 bases, leaving 17 bases between the germline ends. CDR3: CASRTDLAYYSPLHF. DNA for the CDR3: TGTGCCAGCAGAACGGACCTGGCATACTATTCACCCCTCCACTTT.

The chain combines TRBV30 with TRBJ2-5, with D perhaps TRBD2 (5 bases). Per germline, CDR1 GTSNPN and CDR2 SVGIG (reference sequence). CDR3 size: 12 residues. V lost 5 bases to trimming and J lost 5 bases, with 12 bases between them. CDR3 sequence reads: CAWAEVGETQYF. In DNA form, the CDR3 reads TGTGCCTGGGCGGAGGTGGGCGAGACCCAGTACTTC.

The chain has TRBV2 and TRBJ2-7; no firm D call. This CDR3 is 14 amino acids long. Trimming left V 5 bases short and J 5 bases short, with 16 bases between. Looked up from germline, CDR1 is SNHLY and CDR2 is FYNNEI. The CDR3 loop reads CASSPRASLDEQYF. In DNA, the CDR3 is TGTGCCAGCAGTCCTCGGGCTTCTCTGGACGAGCAGTACTTC.

The chain links TRBV7-3 to TRBJ2-7; D is unclear. V shed 4 bases and J shed 4 bases, with 20 bases lying between them. Looked up from germline, CDR1 is SGHTA and CDR2 is FQGTGA. CDR3 length: 16 residues. CDR3 in DNA: TGTGCCAGCAGCTCCGATGATGCGCTAGAAGGGTACGAGCAGTACTTC. Amino acids: CASSSDDALEGYEQYF.

This clone came up once. The V gene is TRBV10-3, the J gene TRBJ2-5; TRBD1 aligns across 9 bases. Germline V gene lookup returns CDR1 ENHRY and CDR2 SYGVKD. Germline trimming cut 4 bases from V and 1 base from J; bases unmatched to any gene: 7. The CDR3 spans 16 residues. The CDR3 nucleotides read TGTGCCATCAGTGGGGAAGGGGACAGGGCCCAAGAGACCCAGTACTTC. Protein: CAISGEGDRAQETQYF.

The V and J genes are TRBV25-1 and TRBJ2-1; 8 bases are shared with TRBD2. The trim removed 4 bases at V and 2 bases at J, leaving 4 bases unmatched. There are 15 residues in the CDR3. Germline assignment: CDR1 MGHDK and CDR2 SYGVNS. CDR3 amino acids: CASSVDGRAYNEQFF. CDR3 bases: TGTGCCAGCAGTGTCGACGGGAGGGCCTACAATGAGCAGTTCTTC.

The V and J genes are TRBV5-1 and TRBJ1-1, with unresolved D. Trimming stripped 0 bases from V and 0 bases from J, with 12 bases between. The CDR3 length is 16 residues. The germline gives CDR1 SGHRS, CDR2 YFSETQ. The CDR3 region has the DNA TGCGCCAGCAGCTTGGGTACCCGGTCCGTGAACACTGAAGCTTTCTTT. Translating it yields CASSLGTRSVNTEAFF.

In this sample, this clone turned up once. V is TRBV9 and J is TRBJ2-3, with 7 nucleotides matching TRBD1. With V trimmed by 0 bases and J by 4 bases, 5 bases remained unmatched. Per the germline V gene, CDR1 is SGDLS and CDR2 is YYNGEE. This CDR3 contains 15 residues. The CDR3 region has the DNA TGTGCCAGCAGCGTAGTTGACAGGGACGCAGATACGCAGTATTTT. As protein: CASSVVDRDADTQYF. The full variable domain, in which reference TRBV9 and TRBJ2-3 provide the parts outside the CDR3, is DSGVTQTPKHLITATGQRVTLRCSPRSGDLSVYWYQQSLDQGLQFLIQYYNGEERAKGNILERFSAQQFPDLHSELNLSSLELGDSALYFCASSVVDRDADTQYFGPGTRLTVL.

This chain links TRBV11-2 with TRBJ2-5; D remains ambiguous. Germline V gene data show CDR1 as SGHAT and CDR2 as FQNNGV. The CDR3 loop spans 13 amino acids. Trimming stripped 1 base from V and 5 bases from J, with 8 bases between. CDR3 bases: TGTGCCAGCAGCTTAGGAACTTTGGAGACCCAGTACTTC. This translates into CASSLGTLETQYF.

As DNA, the CDR3 is TGTGCCTGGAGTGGGACAGGGAGGGACACCATATATTTT. Its protein product is CAWSGTGRDTIYF. The V and J genes are TRBV30 and TRBJ1-3, with TRBD1 matching over 8 bases. The V gene's germline CDR1 is GTSNPN and CDR2 SVGIG (reference sequence). V was pared by 1 base and J by 8 bases, with 4 bases of the junction left unmatched. CDR3 size: 13 residues.

The V call is TRBV5-6, the J call TRBJ1-5, with D unresolved. The CDR3 has 14 residues. CDR1 is SGHDT and CDR2 is YYEEEE in the germline V gene. The V end was cut by 4 bases, the J end by 6 bases, with 14 bases between. The CDR3 loop is CASSQDKSAQPQHF. CDR3 DNA: TGTGCCAGCAGCCAAGATAAATCGGCTCAGCCCCAGCATTTT. The full variable domain, with the rest looked up from reference TRBV5-6 and TRBJ1-5, is DAGVTQSPTHLIKTRGQQVTLRCSPKSGHDTVSWYQQALGQGPQFIFQYYEEEERQRGNFPDRFSGHQFPNYSSELNVNALLLGDSALYLCASSQDKSAQPQHFGDGTRLSIL.

This clone has a single count. CDR3 protein: CASTDSGTDSYEQYF. The CDR3 DNA is TGTGCCAGCACCGACTCCGGGACGGATTCCTACGAGCAGTACTTC. The J gene is TRBJ2-7, the V gene TRBV6-5; D could derive from TRBD1 or TRBD2 (5 bases each). Germline CDR1 is MNHEY and CDR2 is SVGAGI. This CDR3 contains 15 residues. With 7 bases removed from V and 1 base from J, the gap between germline ends came to 17 bases.

CDR3 region: CASSYIAETYEQYF. As DNA, the CDR3 is TGTGCCAGCAGTTACATTGCAGAGACCTACGAGCAGTACTTC. The rearrangement uses TRBV6-5 and TRBJ2-7; D is uncertain. This CDR3 has 14 amino acids. V shed 2 bases and J shed 2 bases, with 10 bases lying between them. Per the germline V gene, CDR1 is MNHEY and CDR2 is SVGAGI.

The chain is built from TRBV5-5 and TRBJ1-2; TRBD1 might be the D (5 bases). The CDR3 consists of 14 residues. Trimming pared 5 bases from V and 6 bases from J, leaving 17 bases between. Germline V gene lookup returns CDR1 SGHKS and CDR2 YYEKEE (reference sequence). The CDR3 is CASRGGTRRDGYTF. The CDR3 DNA reads TGTGCCAGCAGGGGAGGGACCCGCCGGGATGGCTACACCTTC.

CDR3 residues: CAWVRHRNTEAFF. The CDR3 coding sequence is TGTGCCTGGGTGAGACACAGGAACACTGAAGCTTTCTTT. The rearrangement links TRBV30 to TRBJ1-1; no clear D gene. CDR3 length: 13 residues. CDR1 is GTSNPN, CDR2 SVGIG, per germline (reference sequence). Between the trimmed V and J ends, which lost 5 bases and 1 base, there was a span of 11 bases.

The J gene is TRBJ2-7, the V gene TRBV10-2; unclear D gene. The germline V and J ends were trimmed by 4 bases and 2 bases, with 9 bases remaining between them. The CDR3 contains 13 residues. The germline V gene has CDR1 WSHSY and CDR2 SAAADI. The CDR3 region is CASSASLTYEQYF. The DNA of the CDR3 is TGCGCCAGCAGTGCGAGCCTTACCTACGAGCAGTACTTC.

V gene TRBV9 combines with J gene TRBJ1-5; D not resolved. The CDR3 is made up of 13 amino acids. Trimming took 4 bases from V and 4 from J, leaving 9 bases between them. Germline V CDR1 and CDR2: SGDLS, YYNGEE. DNA of the CDR3: TGTGCCAGCAGCCCTAATGCGAATCAGCCCCAGCATTTT. Its translation is CASSPNANQPQHF.

The V and J genes are TRBV4-3 and TRBJ2-1; D perhaps matches TRBD2 (5 bases). The V end lost 4 bases, the J end lost 2 bases, and 15 bases lay between the germline ends. Per germline, CDR1 LGHNA and CDR2 YSLEER. The CDR3 has 16 amino acids. CDR3 amino acids: CASSPLGGSPYNEQFF. DNA of the CDR3: TGCGCCAGCAGCCCTTTGGGTGGGAGTCCCTACAATGAGCAGTTCTTC.